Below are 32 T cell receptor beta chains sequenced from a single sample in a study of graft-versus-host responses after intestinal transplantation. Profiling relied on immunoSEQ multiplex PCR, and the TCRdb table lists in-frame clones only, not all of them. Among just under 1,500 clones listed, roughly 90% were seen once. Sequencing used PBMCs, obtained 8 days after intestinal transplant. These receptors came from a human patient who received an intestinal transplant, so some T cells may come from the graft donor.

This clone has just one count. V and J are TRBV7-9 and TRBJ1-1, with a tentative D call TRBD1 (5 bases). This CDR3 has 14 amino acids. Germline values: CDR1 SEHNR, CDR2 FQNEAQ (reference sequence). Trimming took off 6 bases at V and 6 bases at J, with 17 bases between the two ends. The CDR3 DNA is TGTGCCAGCAGTCTCCGGGACCTGTCTCCTGAAGCTTTCTTT. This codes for CASSLRDLSPEAFF.

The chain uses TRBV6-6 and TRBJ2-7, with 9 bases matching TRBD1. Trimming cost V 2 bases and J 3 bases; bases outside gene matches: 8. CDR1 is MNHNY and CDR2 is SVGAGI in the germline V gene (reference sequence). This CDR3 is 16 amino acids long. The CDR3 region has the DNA TGTGCCAGCAGTTACAAGGGAGACAGGGGGGGCTACGAGCAGTACTTC. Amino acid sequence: CASSYKGDRGGYEQYF.

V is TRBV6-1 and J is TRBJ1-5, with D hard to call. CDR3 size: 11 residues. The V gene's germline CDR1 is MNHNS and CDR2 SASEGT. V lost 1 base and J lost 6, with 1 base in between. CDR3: CASSEVQPQHF. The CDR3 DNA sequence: TGTGCCAGCAGTGAAGTTCAGCCCCAGCATTTT.

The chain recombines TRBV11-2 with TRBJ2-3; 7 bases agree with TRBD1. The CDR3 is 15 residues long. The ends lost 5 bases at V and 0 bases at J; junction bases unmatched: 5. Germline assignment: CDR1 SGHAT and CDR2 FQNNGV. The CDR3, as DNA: TGTGCCAGCAGCAGTCAGGGGGTGAGCACAGATACGCAGTATTTT. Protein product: CASSSQGVSTDTQYF.

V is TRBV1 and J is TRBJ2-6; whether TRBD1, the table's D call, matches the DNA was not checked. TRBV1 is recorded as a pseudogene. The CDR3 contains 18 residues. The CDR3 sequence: CTSSRGRLCKSRANVLTF. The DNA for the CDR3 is TGCACCAGCAGCCGTGGGCGTTTGTGCAAAAGTCGGGCCAACGTCCTGACTTTC.

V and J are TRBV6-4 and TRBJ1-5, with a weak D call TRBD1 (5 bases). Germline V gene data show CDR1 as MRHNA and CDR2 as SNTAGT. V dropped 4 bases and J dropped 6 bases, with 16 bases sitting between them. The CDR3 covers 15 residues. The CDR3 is CASSALRVACQPQHF. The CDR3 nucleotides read TGTGCCAGCAGTGCTCTCAGGGTGGCTTGTCAGCCCCAGCATTTT.

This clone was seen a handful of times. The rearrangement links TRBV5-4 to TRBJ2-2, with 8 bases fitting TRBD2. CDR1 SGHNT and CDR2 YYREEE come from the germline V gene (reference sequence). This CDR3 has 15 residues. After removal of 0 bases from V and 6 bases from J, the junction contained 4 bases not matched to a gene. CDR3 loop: CASSLGSGSAGELFF. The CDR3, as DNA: TGTGCCAGCAGCTTGGGGAGCGGGAGCGCCGGGGAGCTGTTTTTT.

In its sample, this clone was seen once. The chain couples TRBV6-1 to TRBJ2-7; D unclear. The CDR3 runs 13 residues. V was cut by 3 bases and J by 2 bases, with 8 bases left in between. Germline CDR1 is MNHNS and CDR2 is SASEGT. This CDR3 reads CASSDRVTYEQYF. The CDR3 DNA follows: TGTGCCAGCAGTGATAGGGTGACCTACGAGCAGTACTTC.

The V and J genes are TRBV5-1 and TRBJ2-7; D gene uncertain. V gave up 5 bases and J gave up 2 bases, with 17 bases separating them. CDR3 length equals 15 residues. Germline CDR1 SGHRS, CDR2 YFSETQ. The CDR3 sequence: CASSLSPSEPYEQYF. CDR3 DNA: TGCGCCAGCAGTTTATCGCCAAGTGAGCCCTACGAGCAGTACTTC.

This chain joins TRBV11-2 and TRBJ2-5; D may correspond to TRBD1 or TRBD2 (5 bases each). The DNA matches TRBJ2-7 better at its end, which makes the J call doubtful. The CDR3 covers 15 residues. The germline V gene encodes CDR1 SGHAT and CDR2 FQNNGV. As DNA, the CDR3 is TGTGCCAGCAGCTCCGGAACCATGGGGGCCTACGAGCAGTACTTC. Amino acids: CASSSGTMGAYEQYF.

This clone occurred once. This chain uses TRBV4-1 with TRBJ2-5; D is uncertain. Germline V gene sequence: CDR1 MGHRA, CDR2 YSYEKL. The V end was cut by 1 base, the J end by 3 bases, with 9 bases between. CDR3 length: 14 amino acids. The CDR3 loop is CASSQVGTEETQYF. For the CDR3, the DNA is TGCGCCAGCAGCCAAGTGGGAACCGAAGAGACCCAGTACTTC.

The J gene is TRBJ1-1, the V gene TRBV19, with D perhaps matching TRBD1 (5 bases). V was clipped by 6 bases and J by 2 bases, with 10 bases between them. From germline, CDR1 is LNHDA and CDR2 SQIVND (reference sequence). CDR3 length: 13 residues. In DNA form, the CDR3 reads TGTGCCAGTAGATATAGGGGAAACACTGAAGCTTTCTTT. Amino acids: CASRYRGNTEAFF.

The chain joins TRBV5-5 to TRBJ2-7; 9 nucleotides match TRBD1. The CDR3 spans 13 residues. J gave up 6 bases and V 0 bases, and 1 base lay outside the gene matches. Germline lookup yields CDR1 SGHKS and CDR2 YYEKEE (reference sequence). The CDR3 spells CASSLGQGGEQYF. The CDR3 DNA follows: TGTGCCAGCAGCTTGGGACAGGGGGGCGAGCAGTACTTC.

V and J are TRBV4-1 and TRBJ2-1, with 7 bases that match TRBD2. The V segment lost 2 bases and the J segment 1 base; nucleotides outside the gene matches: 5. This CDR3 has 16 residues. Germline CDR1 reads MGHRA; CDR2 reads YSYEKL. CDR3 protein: CASSQWWGGSYNEQFF. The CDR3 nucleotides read TGCGCCAGCAGCCAATGGTGGGGGGGATCCTACAATGAGCAGTTCTTC.

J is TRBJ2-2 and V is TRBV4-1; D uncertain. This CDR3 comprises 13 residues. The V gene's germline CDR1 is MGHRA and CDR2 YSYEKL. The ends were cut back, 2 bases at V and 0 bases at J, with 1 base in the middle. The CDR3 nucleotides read TGCGCCAGCAGCCAAACGAACACCGGGGAGCTGTTTTTT. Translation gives CASSQTNTGELFF.

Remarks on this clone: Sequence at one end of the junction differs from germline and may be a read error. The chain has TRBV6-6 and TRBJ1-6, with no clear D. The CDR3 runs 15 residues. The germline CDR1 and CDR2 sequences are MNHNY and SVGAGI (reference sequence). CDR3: CASSYSMSVNSPPHF. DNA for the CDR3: TGTGCCAGCAGTTACTCGATGTCAGTTAATTCACCCCCCCACTTT.

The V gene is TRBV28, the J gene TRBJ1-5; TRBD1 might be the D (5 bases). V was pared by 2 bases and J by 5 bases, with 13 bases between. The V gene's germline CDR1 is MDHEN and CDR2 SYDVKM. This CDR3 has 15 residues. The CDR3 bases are TGTGCCAGCAGTTTAGGAGGGGCCGACTATCAGCCCCAGCATTTT. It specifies CASSLGGADYQPQHF.

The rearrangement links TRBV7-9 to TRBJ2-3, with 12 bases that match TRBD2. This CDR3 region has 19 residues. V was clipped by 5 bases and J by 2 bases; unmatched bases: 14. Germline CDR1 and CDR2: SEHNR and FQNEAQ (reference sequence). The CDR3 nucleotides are TGTGCCAGCAGCCCCCGAAAACCCCCTAGCGGGGGGGCCACAGATACGCAGTATTTT. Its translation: CASSPRKPPSGGATDTQYF.

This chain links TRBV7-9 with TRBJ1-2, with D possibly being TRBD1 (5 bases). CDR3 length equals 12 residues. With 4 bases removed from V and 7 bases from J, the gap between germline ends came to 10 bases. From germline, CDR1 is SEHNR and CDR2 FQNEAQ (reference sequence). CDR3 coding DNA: TGTGCCAGCAGCTCACCAGGGAGTGGCTACACCTTC. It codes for CASSSPGSGYTF.

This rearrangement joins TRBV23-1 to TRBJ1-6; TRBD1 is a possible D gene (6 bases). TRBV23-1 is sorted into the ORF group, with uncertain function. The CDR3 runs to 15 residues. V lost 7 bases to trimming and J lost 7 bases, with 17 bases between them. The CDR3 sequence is CASTTLQGCNSPLHF. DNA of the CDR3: TGCGCCAGCACTACCCTACAGGGCTGCAATTCACCCCTCCACTTT.

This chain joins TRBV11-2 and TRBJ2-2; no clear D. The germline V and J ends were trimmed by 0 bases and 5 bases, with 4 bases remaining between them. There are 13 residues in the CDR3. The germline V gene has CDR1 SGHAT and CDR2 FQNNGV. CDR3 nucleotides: TGTGCCAGCAGCTTAGACTGGACCGGGGAGCTGTTTTTT. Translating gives CASSLDWTGELFF.

CDR3 amino acids: CASRSEGADTQYF. The CDR3 nucleotides are TGTGCCAGTAGGTCAGAGGGGGCAGATACGCAGTATTTT. The V gene is TRBV19, the J gene TRBJ2-3; D possibly corresponds to TRBD1 (6 bases). The V end was cut by 6 bases, the J end by 4 bases, with 11 bases between. From germline, CDR1 is LNHDA and CDR2 SQIVND (reference sequence). The length of the CDR3 is 13 residues.

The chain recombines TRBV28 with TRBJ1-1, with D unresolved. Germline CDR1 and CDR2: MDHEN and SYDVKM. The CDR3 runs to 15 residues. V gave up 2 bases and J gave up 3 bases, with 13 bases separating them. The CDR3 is CASSLSTAGYTEAFF. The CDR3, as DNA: TGTGCCAGCAGTTTAAGTACAGCGGGGTACACTGAAGCTTTCTTT.

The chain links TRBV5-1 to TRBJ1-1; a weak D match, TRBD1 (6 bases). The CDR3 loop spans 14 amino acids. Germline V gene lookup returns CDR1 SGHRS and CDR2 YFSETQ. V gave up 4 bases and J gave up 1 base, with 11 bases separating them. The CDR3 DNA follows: TGCGCCAGCAGCCTAGGACAGAAGAACACTGAAGCTTTCTTT. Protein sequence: CASSLGQKNTEAFF. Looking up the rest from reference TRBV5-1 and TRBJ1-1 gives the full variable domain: KAGVTQTPRYLIKTRGQQVTLSCSPISGHRSVSWYQQTPGQGLQFLFEYFSETQRNKGNFPGRFSGRQFSNSRSEMNVSTLELGDSALYLCASSLGQKNTEAFFGQGTRLTVV.

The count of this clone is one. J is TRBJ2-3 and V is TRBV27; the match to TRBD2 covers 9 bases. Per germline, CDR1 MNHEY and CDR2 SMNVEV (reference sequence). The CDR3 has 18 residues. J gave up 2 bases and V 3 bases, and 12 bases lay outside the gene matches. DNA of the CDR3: TGTGCCAGCAGTTTCAAAGCGGGAGGCCTTAGGTACACAGATACGCAGTATTTT. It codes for CASSFKAGGLRYTDTQYF.

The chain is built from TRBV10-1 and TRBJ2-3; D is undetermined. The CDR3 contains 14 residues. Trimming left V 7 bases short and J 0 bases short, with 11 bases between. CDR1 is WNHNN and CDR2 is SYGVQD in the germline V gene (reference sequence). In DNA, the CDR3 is TGCGCCAGCAATATGGGAACTAGCACAGATACGCAGTATTTT. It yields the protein CASNMGTSTDTQYF.

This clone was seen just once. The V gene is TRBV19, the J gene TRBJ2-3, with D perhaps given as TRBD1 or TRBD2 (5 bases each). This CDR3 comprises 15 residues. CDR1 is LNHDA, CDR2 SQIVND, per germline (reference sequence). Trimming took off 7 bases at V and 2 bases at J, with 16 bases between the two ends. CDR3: CASTAGTAYTDTQYF. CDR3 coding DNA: TGTGCCAGTACGGCCGGGACGGCCTACACAGATACGCAGTATTTT.

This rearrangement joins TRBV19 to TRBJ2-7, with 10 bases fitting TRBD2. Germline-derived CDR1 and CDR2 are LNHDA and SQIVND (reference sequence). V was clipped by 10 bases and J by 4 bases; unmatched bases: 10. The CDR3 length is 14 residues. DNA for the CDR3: TGTGCCACCTCATCTAGCGGGAGAGAGTACGAGCAGTACTTC. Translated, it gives CATSSSGREYEQYF.

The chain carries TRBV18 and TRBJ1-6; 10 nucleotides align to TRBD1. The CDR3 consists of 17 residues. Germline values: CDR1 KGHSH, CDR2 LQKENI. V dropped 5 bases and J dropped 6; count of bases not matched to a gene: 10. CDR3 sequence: CASSSRTGGTGNSPLHF. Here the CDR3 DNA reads TGTGCCAGCTCATCGAGGACAGGGGGTACCGGTAATTCACCCCTCCACTTT.

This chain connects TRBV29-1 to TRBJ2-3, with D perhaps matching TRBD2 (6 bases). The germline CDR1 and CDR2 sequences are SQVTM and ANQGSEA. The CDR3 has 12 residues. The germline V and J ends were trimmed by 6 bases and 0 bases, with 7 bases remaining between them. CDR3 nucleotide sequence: TGCAGCGTGGGGACTAGCACAGATACGCAGTATTTT. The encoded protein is CSVGTSTDTQYF.

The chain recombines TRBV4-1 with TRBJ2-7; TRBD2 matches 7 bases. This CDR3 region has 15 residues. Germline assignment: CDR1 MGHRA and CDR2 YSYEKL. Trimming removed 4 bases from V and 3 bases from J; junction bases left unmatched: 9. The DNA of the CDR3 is TGCGCCAGCAGCCTTGGGGAGGGTTGGGACTACGAGCAGTACTTC. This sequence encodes CASSLGEGWDYEQYF.

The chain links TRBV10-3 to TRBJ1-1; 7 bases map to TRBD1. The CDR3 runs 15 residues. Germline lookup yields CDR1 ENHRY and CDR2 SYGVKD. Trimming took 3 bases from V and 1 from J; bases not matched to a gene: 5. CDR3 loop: CAISEGRGWNTEAFF. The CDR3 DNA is TGTGCCATCAGTGAAGGCAGGGGGTGGAACACTGAAGCTTTCTTT.